The clone carrying this T cell receptor beta chain was found many times. What it binds is unknown. This specimen comes from a study of read filtering for tumor transcriptome and immune sequencing. Across the study: Mean patient age was roughly 61 years, range about 45 to 85; some 17 male, some 15 female. Revised staging placed eight or nine patients in R-ISS I, approximately 16 in II, more than five in III. Study-level points and caveats: Even smaller IR-seq throughput identified most shared clonotypes.

Trimming took 2 bases from V and 4 from J, leaving 16 bases between them. Looked up from germline, CDR1 is SNHLY and CDR2 is FYNNEI. This CDR3 is built from 16 residues. The library was built from roughly 400 ng RNA with molecular barcoded adaptors for alpha/delta and beta/gamma chains. TCRdb redid the calling of the reads with MiXCR, one entry per CDR3 protein. The table has 40,000 or so distinct CDR3 sequences, about 13% seen once; the top ten hold 25% to 35%. Sampling of bone marrow took place during active disease in every patient. This clonotype was sampled from a donor at least 40 years old with multiple myeloma. The chain combines TRBV2 with TRBJ2-3; the D is unclear. The material sequenced was a population of CD138-negative cells sorted from bone marrow. CDR3 protein: CASSERRPAQADTQYF. The CDR3 DNA follows: TGTGCCAGCAGTGAACGAAGGCCGGCCCAGGCAGATACGCAGTATTTT. Full variable domain (remainder filled in from reference TRBV2 and TRBJ2-3): EPEVTQTPSHQVTQMGQEVILRCVPISNHLYFYWYRQILGQKVEFLVSFYNNEISEKSEIFDDQFSVERPDGSNFTLKIRSTKLEDSAMYFCASSERRPAQADTQYFGPGTRLTVL.